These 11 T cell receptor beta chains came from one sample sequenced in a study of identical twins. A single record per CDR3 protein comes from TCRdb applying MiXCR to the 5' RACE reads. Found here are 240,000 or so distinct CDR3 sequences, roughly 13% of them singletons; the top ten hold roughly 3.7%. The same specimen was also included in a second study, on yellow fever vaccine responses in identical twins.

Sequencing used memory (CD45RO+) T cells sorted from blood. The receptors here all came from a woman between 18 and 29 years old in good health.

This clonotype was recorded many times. The CDR3, as DNA: TGCGCCAGCAGCTTCGGGGCAGACACCGGGGAGCTGTTTTTT. This sequence encodes CASSFGADTGELFF. V usage is TRBV5-1 and J usage is TRBJ2-2; the D gene could be TRBD1 or TRBD2 (5 bases each). Trimming took off 2 bases at V and 3 bases at J, with 8 bases between the two ends. This CDR3 is built from 14 residues. Germline V gene data show CDR1 as SGHRS and CDR2 as YFSETQ.

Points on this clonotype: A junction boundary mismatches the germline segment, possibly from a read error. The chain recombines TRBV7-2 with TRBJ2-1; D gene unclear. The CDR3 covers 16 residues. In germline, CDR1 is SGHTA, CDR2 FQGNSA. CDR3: CARSSTPRMDRNEQFF. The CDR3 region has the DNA TGTGCCAGAAGCTCCACCCCACGAATGGATCGGAATGAGCAGTTCTTC.

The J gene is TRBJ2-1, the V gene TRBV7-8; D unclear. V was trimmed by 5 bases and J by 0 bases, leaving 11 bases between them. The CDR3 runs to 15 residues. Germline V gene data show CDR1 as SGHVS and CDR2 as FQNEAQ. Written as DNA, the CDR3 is TGTGCCAGCAGCACCTCCATAAACTCCTACAATGAGCAGTTCTTC. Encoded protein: CASSTSINSYNEQFF.

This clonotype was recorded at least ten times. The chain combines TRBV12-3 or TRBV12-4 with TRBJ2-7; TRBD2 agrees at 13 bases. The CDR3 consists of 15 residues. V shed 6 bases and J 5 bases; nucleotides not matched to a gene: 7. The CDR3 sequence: CASRAGLAGVHEQYF. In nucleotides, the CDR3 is TGTGCCAGCAGAGCCGGACTAGCGGGGGTGCACGAGCAGTACTTC.

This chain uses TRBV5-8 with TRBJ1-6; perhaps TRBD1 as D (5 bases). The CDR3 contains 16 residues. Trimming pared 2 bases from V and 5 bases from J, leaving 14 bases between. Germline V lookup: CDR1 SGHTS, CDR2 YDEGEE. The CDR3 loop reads CASSFEWGDHNSPLHF. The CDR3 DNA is TGTGCCAGCAGCTTTGAATGGGGCGATCATAATTCACCCCTCCACTTT.

The CDR3 DNA reads TGTGCCAGCCGGGACAGGGGGCTTGGGGAGCTGTTTTTT. Its protein product is CASRDRGLGELFF. V gene TRBV7-2 combines with J gene TRBJ2-2; TRBD1 matches at 12 bases. CDR1 SGHTA and CDR2 FQGNSA come from the germline V gene. This CDR3 has 13 amino acids. After removal of 8 bases from V and 8 bases from J, the junction contained 3 bases not matched to a gene.

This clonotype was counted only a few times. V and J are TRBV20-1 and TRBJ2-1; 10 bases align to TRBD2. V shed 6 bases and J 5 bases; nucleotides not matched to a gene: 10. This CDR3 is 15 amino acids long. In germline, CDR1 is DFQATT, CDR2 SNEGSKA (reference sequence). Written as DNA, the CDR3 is TGCAGTGCCCGTCGCGTAGCGGGGGGCGACAATGAGCAGTTCTTC. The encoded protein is CSARRVAGGDNEQFF.

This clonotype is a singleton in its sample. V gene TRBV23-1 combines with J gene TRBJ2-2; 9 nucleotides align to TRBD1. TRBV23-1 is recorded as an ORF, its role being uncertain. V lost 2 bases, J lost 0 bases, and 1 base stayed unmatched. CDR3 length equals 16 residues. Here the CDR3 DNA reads TGCGCCAGCAGTCAAAGACAGGGGGCGAACACCGGGGAGCTGTTTTTT. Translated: CASSQRQGANTGELFF.

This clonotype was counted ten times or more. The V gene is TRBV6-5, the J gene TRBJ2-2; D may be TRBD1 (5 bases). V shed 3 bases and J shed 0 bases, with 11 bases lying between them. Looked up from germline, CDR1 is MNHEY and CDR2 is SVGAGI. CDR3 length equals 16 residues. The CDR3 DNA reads TGTGCCAGCAGTTATTTACAGGCCGCGAACACCGGGGAGCTGTTTTTT. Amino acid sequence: CASSYLQAANTGELFF.

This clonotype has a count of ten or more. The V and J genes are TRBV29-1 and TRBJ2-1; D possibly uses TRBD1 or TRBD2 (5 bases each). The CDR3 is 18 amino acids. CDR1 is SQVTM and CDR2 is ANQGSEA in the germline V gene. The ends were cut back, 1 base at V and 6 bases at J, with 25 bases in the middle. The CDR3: CSVEVLGWGRAAVNEQFF. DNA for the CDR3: TGCAGCGTTGAAGTCCTGGGTTGGGGCAGGGCAGCGGTCAATGAGCAGTTCTTC.

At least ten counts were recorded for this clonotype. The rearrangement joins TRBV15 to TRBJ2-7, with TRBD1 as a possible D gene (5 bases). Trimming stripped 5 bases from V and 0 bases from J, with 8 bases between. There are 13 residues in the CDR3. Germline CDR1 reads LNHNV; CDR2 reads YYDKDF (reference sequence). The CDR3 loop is CATSSDSSYEQYF. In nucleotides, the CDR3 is TGTGCCACCAGCTCCGACAGCTCCTACGAGCAGTACTTC.